This T cell receptor beta chain was recovered during a study of T cell responses to AZD1222 COVID-19 vaccine. Generated by immunoSEQ multiplex PCR, the TCRdb table keeps only in-frame clones and is missing some. The sample holds 150,000 or so clones; about 87% are singletons and the top ten take around 3.1%. Germline lookup yields CDR1 SGHRS and CDR2 YFSETQ. The CDR3 runs 18 residues. With 4 bases clipped from V and 5 bases from J, the junction kept 17 bases outside the gene matches. This clone came up a few times. The chain carries TRBV5-1 and TRBJ2-3; 9 positions match TRBD1. The source is an adult in good health. Sample: peripheral blood, taken on day 0 of AZD1222 vaccination. The CDR3: CASSIQSRGTGLIDTQYF. The CDR3 coding sequence is TGCGCCAGCAGCATACAAAGCCGCGGGACAGGGTTGATAGATACGCAGTATTTT.